This TCR beta chain was profiled in a study of T-cell memory formation after mild COVID-19. Study findings and constraints: Contracting CD8+ clones were enriched in EMRA, CD4+ mainly in CM and EM.

Libraries for TCRalpha and TCRbeta carried sample barcodes and unique molecular identifiers via 5'RACE. TCRdb re-analysed the 5' RACE reads in MiXCR, keeping a single row per CDR3 protein. Of fewer than 350,000 distinct CDR3 sequences listed, 15% to 20% are singletons. A word on this clonotype: Its antigen is still unknown.

J lost 3 bases, V lost 5 bases, and 4 bases had no gene match. This CDR3 is built from 15 residues. The chain uses TRBV12-3 or TRBV12-4 and TRBJ2-5; TRBD2 matches 12 bases. Sequenced material: PBMCs or a T cell subset sorted from them (not recorded which). The sequence derives from a man aged 18 to 29 who had mild COVID-19 (a few samples of this study predate the infection). Cell type and time point are not known. CDR3 sequence (DNA): TGTGCCAGCAGTACTAGCGGGGGGTCAAAAGAGACCCAGTACTTC. Its translation is CASSTSGGSKETQYF.